The sequence of this T cell receptor (beta chain) was determined in a study of control samples from healthy donors and cancer patients. This table comes from immunoSEQ multiplex PCR, and its TCRdb copy is limited to in-frame clones, with some not included. The sample lists about 140,000 clones, about 89% occurring once. This CDR3 is 15 amino acids long. Germline V gene sequence: CDR1 MNHNS, CDR2 SASEGT. Trimming pared 2 bases from V and 1 base from J, leaving 9 bases between. The chain uses TRBV6-1 and TRBJ1-5; D is ambiguous. Sequences were obtained from blood. This clonotype originated in a man aged 18 to 29 in good health. The CDR3 nucleotides read TGTGCCAGCAGTGAAATGGCGGGGAGCAATCAGCCCCAGCATTTT. It specifies CASSEMAGSNQPQHF.